This T cell receptor (beta chain) came from a study of OX40 agonist ivuxolimab in advanced cancers. Clones were read by immunoSEQ multiplex PCR, and TCRdb kept only the in-frame ones, dropping some. Here the sample spans fewer than 85,000 clones, more than 80% being singletons. Study outcomes and limitations: Clonal expansion by week 6 occurred in CD4+ and CD8+ blood T cells (at 0.1 to 3.0 mg/kg).

This clone was seen once. Its specificity is not known. This CDR3 spans 15 amino acids. Germline V gene lookup returns CDR1 ENHRY and CDR2 SYGVKD. V shed 0 bases, J shed 3 bases, and the junction held 4 bases outside the gene matches. The V and J genes are TRBV10-3 and TRBJ1-1, with TRBD1 identical over 7 bases. The source material was CD4+ or CD8+ T cells sorted from blood, sampled in a trial of the OX40 agonist ivuxolimab. The origin of this receptor is an adult with an advanced solid tumor such as melanoma, head and neck, liver or kidney cancer. The CDR3 reads CAISESGTGDTEAFF. In DNA, the CDR3 is TGTGCCATCAGTGAGTCGGGTACAGGGGACACTGAAGCTTTCTTT.